The clone carrying this T cell receptor (beta chain) was seen a handful of times. Its antigen is currently unknown. There were no recent acute infections or vaccinations among the donors, who were healthy HIV-negative adults. This record comes from a study of shared clonotypes between healthy human individuals. On the study more broadly: Three plates each covered CD4 naive and memory; CD8 naive two, CD8 memory one. Study conclusions and caveats: Between several donors, naive CD4 clonotypes were shared at a level of about 5%.

Measured with immunoSEQ multiplex PCR; TCRdb has only the in-frame clones, and not every one. This sample has 850,000 to 1,200,000 clones; approximately 76% occur once, and the top ten carry around 1.5%. CDR3 length equals 13 residues. Trimming left V 5 bases short and J 1 base short, with 8 bases between. CDR1 and CDR2 from the germline V gene are SGHTA and FQGTGA. This receptor was identified in a man between 18 and 35 years old in good health. The sample consisted of memory CD4+ T cells sorted from blood. Regarding subset: CD45RA-negative fraction. The chain uses TRBV7-3 and TRBJ1-1; tentatively, D is TRBD1 (5 bases). The CDR3 DNA follows: TGTGCCAGCAGCGTCGGACAGAACACTGAAGCTTTCTTT. It specifies CASSVGQNTEAFF. The full variable domain, in which reference TRBV7-3 and TRBJ1-1 provide the parts outside the CDR3, is GAGVSQTPSNKVTEKGKYVELRCDPISGHTALYWYRQSLGQGPEFLIYFQGTGAADDSGLPNDRFFAVRPEGSVSTLKIQRTERGDSAVYLCASSVGQNTEAFFGQGTRLTVV.